This TCR beta chain was identified during a study of PD-L1 blockade in urothelial cancer. Study overall: From 2014, patients received atezolizumab, given as 1,200 mg intravenously every 3 weeks. Individuals in the cohort had been given 0 to 3 earlier chemotherapy regimens. Blood underwent analysis 3 weeks (second dose) and 6 weeks after treatment began.

The time point denotes: pretreatment peripheral blood. Produced via immunoSEQ multiplex PCR; TCRdb's table is partial and in-frame only. Of about 87,000 clones listed, about 83% are singletons. The CDR3 runs to 15 residues. This chain connects TRBV12-1 to TRBJ1-1; the table assigns TRBD1, which was not confirmed against the DNA. TRBV12-1 is designated a pseudogene. This specimen was PBMCs, taken around atezolizumab (anti-PD-L1) treatment. This sequence was found in a man aged 55 to 70 with urothelial cancer. The CDR3 sequence: CASSLDRDLNTEAFF. CDR3 DNA: TGTGCCAGCAGCTTAGACAGGGACTTGAACACTGAAGCTTTCTTT.